This TCR beta chain derives from a study of T cell responses to AZD1222 COVID-19 vaccine. This clone was seen a few times. Between the trimmed V and J ends, which lost 4 bases and 1 base, there was a span of 13 bases. This CDR3 comprises 16 residues. CDR1 and CDR2 from the germline V gene are KGHSH and LQKENI. The protocol was immunoSEQ multiplex PCR, while the TCRdb copy is restricted to in-frame clones and leaves out a portion. Of roughly 150,000 clones in the sample, about 93% were seen once. This receptor was identified in an adult in good health. V usage is TRBV18 and J usage is TRBJ2-2; a weak D match, TRBD2 (6 bases). The specimen was peripheral blood, collected on day 0 of AZD1222 vaccination. The chain's CDR3 is CASSLRGTQNTGELFF. In DNA, the CDR3 is TGTGCCAGCTCACTTCGTGGGACTCAGAACACCGGGGAGCTGTTTTTT.